This entry lists 30 T cell receptor beta chains sequenced from one sample in a study of blood T cell repertoires in COVID-19. Method: immunoSEQ multiplex PCR; TCRdb's copy keeps in-frame clones and lacks some. The repertoire holds approximately 100,000 clones, with 85% to 90% as singletons. Sequenced sample: peripheral blood. These receptors were taken from a human donor in a cohort sampled during active COVID-19.

This chain joins TRBV6-2 or TRBV6-3 and TRBJ1-6; the D gene is possibly TRBD1 (5 bases). With 5 bases removed from V and 9 bases from J, the gap between germline ends came to 11 bases. The V gene's germline CDR1 is MNHEY and CDR2 SVGEGT. CDR3 length equals 13 residues. CDR3 in amino acids: CASSQGRSSPLHF. CDR3 bases: TGTGCCAGCAGTCAGGGTAGGAGTTCACCCCTCCACTTT.

The chain couples TRBV9 to TRBJ1-3; 8 bases match TRBD1. Germline CDR1 reads SGDLS; CDR2 reads YYNGEE. The CDR3 is 15 amino acids. V trimming: 3 bases; J trimming: 0 bases; junction bases outside the gene matches: 2. CDR3 DNA sequence: TGTGCCAGCAGCGCCGGACAGGGCTCTGGAAACACCATATATTTT. Translated: CASSAGQGSGNTIYF.

The V call is TRBV4-2, the J call TRBJ2-5; the D is unclear. The ends were cut back, 1 base at V and 1 base at J, with 7 bases in the middle. There are 14 residues in the CDR3. From germline, CDR1 is LGHNA and CDR2 YNFKEQ. DNA of the CDR3: TGTGCCAGCAGCCAAGCCGCAGTCCAAGAGACCCAGTACTTC. The encoded protein is CASSQAAVQETQYF.

J is TRBJ1-2 and V is TRBV7-9, with D possibly matching TRBD1 (6 bases). Per germline, CDR1 SEHNR and CDR2 FQNEAQ (reference sequence). V lost 5 bases, J lost 4 bases, and 14 bases lay in between. The CDR3 has 14 residues. CDR3 sequence (DNA): TGTGCCAGCAGCCGCCGGGGGGGGGCCTATGGCTACACCTTC. Residues: CASSRRGGAYGYTF.

This chain connects TRBV24-1 to TRBJ2-2; 7 nucleotides agree with TRBD1. This CDR3 has 15 residues. Germline V gene lookup returns CDR1 KGHDR and CDR2 SFDVKD. The trim removed 5 bases at V and 7 bases at J, leaving 9 bases unmatched. CDR3 region: CATSGVGQAGGELFF. CDR3 sequence (DNA): TGTGCCACCAGTGGCGTCGGACAGGCTGGCGGGGAGCTGTTTTTT.

This clone was counted only a few times. This chain uses TRBV5-1 with TRBJ1-2; 10 positions agree with TRBD1. Germline-derived CDR1 and CDR2 are SGHRS and YFSETQ. V shed 0 bases and J 6 bases; nucleotides not matched to a gene: 5. The CDR3 runs 15 residues. The CDR3 coding sequence is TGCGCCAGCAGCTTGGGTCGCGGGACAGGGGATGGCTACACCTTC. Its protein is CASSLGRGTGDGYTF.

V gene TRBV27 combines with J gene TRBJ2-5; 8 bases are shared with TRBD1. The V gene end was trimmed by 6 bases and the J gene end by 7 bases; junction bases not matched to a gene: 7. This CDR3 spans 13 amino acids. CDR1 and CDR2 from the germline V gene are MNHEY and SMNVEV (reference sequence). The CDR3, as DNA: TGTGCCAGCAGCGACAGGGGTTACGGGACCCAGTACTTC. Translation: CASSDRGYGTQYF.

The chain couples TRBV6-5 to TRBJ1-1, with D maybe TRBD1 (6 bases). Per germline, CDR1 MNHEY and CDR2 SVGAGI. The CDR3 extends over 13 amino acids. CDR3: CGTRGNMNTEAFF. The CDR3 DNA reads as TGTGGTACCAGGGGAAACATGAACACTGAAGCTTTCTTT.

V is TRBV5-1 and J is TRBJ1-6; a weak D match, TRBD1 (5 bases). CDR3 length: 14 amino acids. CDR1 and CDR2 from the germline V gene are SGHRS and YFSETQ. Trimming removed 3 bases from V and 9 bases from J, with 13 bases in between. CDR3 protein: CASSSDQGGSPLHF. CDR3 sequence (DNA): TGCGCCAGCAGCTCCGACCAGGGAGGTTCACCCCTCCACTTT.

This clone was detected a few times. J is TRBJ2-1 and V is TRBV5-5; D remains unclear. Germline values: CDR1 SGHKS, CDR2 YYEKEE (reference sequence). This CDR3 spans 15 amino acids. V lost 2 bases to trimming and J lost 0 bases, with 9 bases between them. CDR3 in DNA: TGTGCCAGCAGCTTTTCAGACTCCTCCTACAATGAGCAGTTCTTC. Its translation is CASSFSDSSYNEQFF.

V and J are TRBV28 and TRBJ2-5; TRBD1 matches 9 bases. From germline, CDR1 is MDHEN and CDR2 SYDVKM. CDR3 size: 12 residues. J gave up 7 bases and V 10 bases, and 7 bases lay outside the gene matches. The CDR3 sequence: CATTGGPGTQYF. CDR3 coding DNA: TGTGCCACCACAGGGGGCCCGGGGACCCAGTACTTC.

The genes are TRBV11-2 and TRBJ2-1, with 12 bases aligning to TRBD2. The germline V gene encodes CDR1 SGHAT and CDR2 FQNNGV. This CDR3 region has 15 residues. Losses at the gene ends were 4 bases for V and 5 bases for J; bases not matched to a gene: 3. As DNA, the CDR3 is TGTGCCAGCAGCTCCTCTAGCGGGGGGGACAATGAGCAGTTCTTC. Amino acid sequence: CASSSSSGGDNEQFF.

This clone was observed once. This chain uses TRBV13 with TRBJ2-7, with 14 bases that match TRBD2. J lost 6 bases, V lost 4 bases, and 14 bases had no gene match. The germline CDR1 and CDR2 sequences are PRHDT and FYEKMQ (reference sequence). The CDR3 runs 18 residues. In DNA, the CDR3 is TGTGCCAGCAGCTCCTCTCCAGGGACTAGCGGGAGAGCGGGCGAGCAGTACTTC. Protein product: CASSSSPGTSGRAGEQYF.

This chain connects TRBV19 to TRBJ1-5, with D possibly being TRBD1 (6 bases). CDR3 length: 16 amino acids. V shed 1 base and J shed 6 bases, with 16 bases lying between them. Germline V CDR1 and CDR2: LNHDA, SQIVND (reference sequence). CDR3 sequence reads: CASSIGAGAPSQPQHF. CDR3 coding DNA: TGTGCCAGTAGTATAGGGGCAGGGGCGCCTAGTCAGCCCCAGCATTTT.

This sequence joins TRBV27 and TRBJ1-5; a possible D gene is TRBD1 (5 bases). The germline V gene has CDR1 MNHEY and CDR2 SMNVEV (reference sequence). The CDR3 is 12 amino acids. V shed 6 bases and J shed 7 bases, with 10 bases lying between them. Written as DNA, the CDR3 is TGTGCCAGCAGCGCTCGGGGGCAGCCCCAGCATTTT. The encoded protein is CASSARGQPQHF.

This clone was detected only once. The chain recombines TRBV9 with TRBJ2-7; 10 bases map to TRBD1. This CDR3 is built from 15 residues. Germline lookup yields CDR1 SGDLS and CDR2 YYNGEE. Trimming at V came to 3 bases and at J to 7 bases, leaving 10 bases not matched to a gene. CDR3 residues: CASSASTGGAGEQYF. In nucleotides, the CDR3 is TGTGCCAGCAGCGCCTCGACAGGGGGCGCGGGGGAGCAGTACTTC.

The chain carries TRBV5-1 and TRBJ2-5; D might be TRBD2 (6 bases). Trimming pared 1 base from V and 7 bases from J, leaving 11 bases between. The CDR3 is 13 amino acids. Germline CDR1 reads SGHRS; CDR2 reads YFSETQ. CDR3 region: CASSLTGDGTQYF. The CDR3 nucleotides read TGCGCCAGCAGCTTGACGGGAGATGGGACCCAGTACTTC.

The rearrangement links TRBV4-3 to TRBJ2-7; TRBD2 aligns across 13 bases. The junction had 2 bases not matched to a gene; V was cut back by 4 bases and J by 2 bases. This CDR3 contains 15 residues. Germline CDR1 LGHNA, CDR2 YSLEER. CDR3 in amino acids: CASSLGLAGAYEQYF. CDR3 sequence (DNA): TGCGCCAGCAGCCTCGGACTAGCGGGGGCCTACGAGCAGTACTTC.

The J gene is TRBJ1-1, the V gene TRBV29-1, with D perhaps matching TRBD1 (6 bases). The CDR3 extends over 14 amino acids. Germline assignment: CDR1 SQVTM and CDR2 ANQGSEA. The ends were cut back, 3 bases at V and 3 bases at J, with 14 bases in the middle. The CDR3 nucleotides read TGCAGCGTTGAGGTGGGGGGGGCAGACACTGAAGCTTTCTTT. Its protein is CSVEVGGADTEAFF.

This chain links TRBV5-1 with TRBJ2-5; 7 nucleotides match TRBD2. The V gene's germline CDR1 is SGHRS and CDR2 YFSETQ. The trim removed 0 bases at V and 5 bases at J, leaving 1 base unmatched. The CDR3 length is 13 residues. This CDR3 is CASSLGAGETQYF. The CDR3 DNA reads TGCGCCAGCAGCTTGGGAGCGGGGGAGACCCAGTACTTC.

This chain links TRBV25-1 with TRBJ2-3; 7 nucleotides align to TRBD1. This CDR3 is built from 11 residues. CDR1 and CDR2 (germline): MGHDK, SYGVNS. The CDR3 reads CSTGRTDTQYF. The CDR3 coding sequence is TGTTCGACAGGGCGCACAGATACGCAGTATTTT.

This clone was found a few times. The rearrangement uses TRBV7-9 and TRBJ2-7, with 9 bases identical to TRBD1. Germline V gives CDR1 SEHNR, CDR2 FQNEAQ (reference sequence). V shed 6 bases, J shed 5 bases, and the junction held 11 bases outside the gene matches. The CDR3 extends over 15 amino acids. The CDR3 coding sequence is TGTGCCAGCAGTCTAAGGACGGGACAGGGCCACGAGCAGTACTTC. Translated, it gives CASSLRTGQGHEQYF.

In its sample, this clone was seen a few times. The chain recombines TRBV19 with TRBJ1-5; 7 nucleotides align to TRBD1. Germline V gene lookup returns CDR1 LNHDA and CDR2 SQIVND (reference sequence). V lost 5 bases and J lost 5; bases outside the gene matches: 9. This CDR3 is 15 amino acids long. Here the CDR3 reads CASSLAGQIDQPQHF. DNA for the CDR3: TGTGCCAGTAGTCTGGCGGGACAGATAGATCAGCCCCAGCATTTT.

The rearrangement joins TRBV7-6 to TRBJ2-1; D is unclear. Germline CDR1 is SGHVS and CDR2 is FNYEAQ. The CDR3 loop spans 16 amino acids. Trimming removed 2 bases at V and 6 bases at J, with 17 bases between. CDR3 protein: CASSLFSVSHTNEQFF. CDR3 bases: TGTGCCAGCAGCTTATTCTCTGTATCGCACACCAATGAGCAGTTCTTC.

The genes are TRBV7-9 and TRBJ2-3, with D tentatively TRBD2 (6 bases). The germline V gene encodes CDR1 SEHNR and CDR2 FQNEAQ (reference sequence). The CDR3 extends over 15 amino acids. V was shortened by 5 bases and J by 1 base, with 13 bases between the two germline ends. The CDR3 sequence: CASSRGGAGTDTQYF. DNA for the CDR3: TGTGCCAGCAGCAGAGGCGGGGCAGGCACAGATACGCAGTATTTT.

This clone is medium-sized. The chain combines TRBV5-6 with TRBJ1-2, with D possibly TRBD1 on 5 matching bases. The CDR3 extends over 14 amino acids. CDR1 is SGHDT, CDR2 YYEEEE, per germline. Between the trimmed V and J ends, which lost 7 bases and 4 bases, there was a span of 17 bases. The CDR3 region is CASGRVQGSYGYTF. The CDR3 nucleotides read TGTGCCAGCGGGAGGGTGCAGGGATCCTATGGCTACACCTTC.

The sample holds a few counts of this clone. The chain has TRBV5-1 and TRBJ2-7; D is perhaps TRBD1 (5 bases). V was clipped by 3 bases and J by 7 bases, with 14 bases between them. The CDR3 sequence is 13 residues long. CDR1 and CDR2 (germline): SGHRS, YFSETQ. This CDR3 is CASSSRQGEEQYF. In nucleotides, the CDR3 is TGCGCCAGCAGCTCCCGGCAGGGTGAAGAGCAGTACTTC.

The rearrangement joins TRBV7-2 to TRBJ2-3; a weak D match, TRBD1 (5 bases). Trimming stripped 2 bases from V and 11 bases from J, with 17 bases between. There are 14 residues in the CDR3. Germline V lookup: CDR1 SGHTA, CDR2 FQGNSA. The DNA of the CDR3 is TGTGCCAGCAGCTTATTAGGTCTCCCCCAGGGGCAGTATTTT. Translated: CASSLLGLPQGQYF.

This clone appeared a single time. The V call is TRBV28, the J call TRBJ2-6; D is uncertain. Trimming removed 5 bases from V and 4 bases from J, with 15 bases in between. This CDR3 is built from 16 residues. CDR1 and CDR2 (germline): MDHEN, SYDVKM. The CDR3 DNA follows: TGTGCCAGCAGTCCGATGACTCTCCGCGGGGCCAACGTCCTGACTTTC. Translation: CASSPMTLRGANVLTF.

The genes are TRBV15 and TRBJ2-2; 7 bases are a match to TRBD1. Per the germline V gene, CDR1 is LNHNV and CDR2 is YYDKDF (reference sequence). The CDR3 is 16 amino acids. The junction had 9 bases not matched to a gene; V was cut back by 8 bases and J by 0 bases. CDR3 sequence reads: CATGDRGQTNTGELFF. The CDR3 DNA is TGTGCCACCGGGGATAGGGGACAGACGAACACCGGGGAGCTGTTTTTT.